Below, 16 T cell receptor beta chains from the same sample are listed, as sequenced in a study of cytomegalovirus exposure and HLA in healthy donors. With 60 Vbeta and 13 Jbeta primers, the PCR was carried out. This table comes from immunoSEQ multiplex PCR, and its TCRdb copy is limited to in-frame clones, with some not included. The sample has about 120,000 clones; 80% to 85% are singletons. Sequencing input: PBMCs. All receptors derive from a man aged 25-45 years in good health and CMV-seronegative.

This clone was seen once. CDR3 nucleotides: TGTGCCAGCAGCCGTAACGTGGCTACTAGCGGGGTGGAGACCCAGTACTTC. Amino acid sequence: CASSRNVATSGVETQYF. The V gene is TRBV2, the J gene TRBJ2-5, with 10 bases lining up with TRBD2. Losses at the gene ends were 6 bases for V and 5 bases for J; bases not matched to a gene: 15. The CDR3 is 17 residues long. The germline V gene has CDR1 SNHLY and CDR2 FYNNEI.

The CDR3 DNA follows: TGTGCCAGTAGTATAGGGACTGCCGGAGCAGATACGCAGTATTTT. Protein product: CASSIGTAGADTQYF. This sequence joins TRBV19 and TRBJ2-3; possible D gene TRBD2, 5 bases. Trimming shortened V by 1 base and J by 4 bases, and 12 bases separated the two germline ends. The CDR3 is made up of 15 amino acids. The germline V gene encodes CDR1 LNHDA and CDR2 SQIVND (reference sequence).

V gene TRBV5-1 combines with J gene TRBJ1-4; D might be TRBD1 (6 bases). Germline V gene lookup returns CDR1 SGHRS and CDR2 YFSETQ. The CDR3 has 17 amino acids. V lost 6 bases, J lost 5 bases, and 23 bases lay in between. DNA for the CDR3: TGCGCCAGCACCGACGGGACAAGTCAGGGTCGGAATGAAAAACTGTTTTTT. This gives the protein CASTDGTSQGRNEKLFF. The full variable domain, completed using reference TRBV5-1 and TRBJ1-4, is KAGVTQTPRYLIKTRGQQVTLSCSPISGHRSVSWYQQTPGQGLQFLFEYFSETQRNKGNFPGRFSGRQFSNSRSEMNVSTLELGDSALYLCASTDGTSQGRNEKLFFGSGTQLSVL.

This clone was recorded once. The chain joins TRBV2 to TRBJ1-5, with D maybe TRBD1 (5 bases). This CDR3 spans 18 amino acids. Germline assignment: CDR1 SNHLY and CDR2 FYNNEI. V was clipped by 1 base and J by 3 bases, with 19 bases between them. CDR3: CASSEGGTKGLNNQPQHF. For the CDR3, the DNA is TGTGCCAGCAGTGAAGGGGGGACTAAGGGACTGAACAATCAGCCCCAGCATTTT.

This chain uses TRBV5-4 with TRBJ2-7; TRBD1 agrees at 11 bases. The trim removed 1 base at V and 3 bases at J, leaving 3 bases unmatched. CDR1 and CDR2 (germline): SGHNT, YYREEE (reference sequence). The CDR3 covers 15 residues. The CDR3 reads CASSLSGTGGYEQYF. The DNA for the CDR3 is TGTGCCAGCAGCTTGTCTGGGACAGGGGGCTACGAGCAGTACTTC.

This chain links TRBV21-1 with TRBJ1-2. TRBV21-1 has pseudogene status. This CDR3 comprises 13 residues. This CDR3 reads CASSKYSRDGYTF. For the CDR3, the DNA is TGTGCCAGCAGCAAATATTCAAGAGATGGCTACACCTTC.

The sample holds one count of this clone. The chain links TRBV13 to TRBJ1-1; TRBD1 matches 10 bases. Per germline, CDR1 PRHDT and CDR2 FYEKMQ (reference sequence). CDR3 size: 14 residues. V was pared by 5 bases and J by 5 bases, with 5 bases of the junction left unmatched. CDR3 sequence (DNA): TGTGCCAGCAGCCCGGGACAGGGGTCGACTGAAGCTTTCTTT. Amino acid sequence: CASSPGQGSTEAFF.

The chain couples TRBV15 to TRBJ2-5; 13 positions match TRBD2. The J call is uncertain, as TRBJ2-7 better fits the DNA end. The CDR3 spans 17 residues. Germline CDR1 reads LNHNV; CDR2 reads YYDKDF (reference sequence). CDR3: CATSRVGLAGRTYEQYF. The CDR3, as DNA: TGTGCCACCAGCAGAGTGGGACTAGCGGGGCGTACCTACGAGCAGTACTTC.

V is TRBV6-1 and J is TRBJ1-1; D uncertain. Germline CDR1 MNHNS, CDR2 SASEGT. Trimming took 3 bases from V and 11 from J, leaving 16 bases between them. CDR3 size: 13 residues. In DNA, the CDR3 is TGTGCCAGCAGTGATTCGGGTTTTGTTTGGGCTTTCTTT. Translating it yields CASSDSGFVWAFF.

The V call is TRBV7-2, the J call TRBJ2-2; D not resolved. Trimming cost V 6 bases and J 1 base, with 6 bases left between them. CDR1 SGHTA and CDR2 FQGNSA come from the germline V gene. The CDR3 is made up of 13 amino acids. The CDR3 region is CASSPWNTGELFF. DNA of the CDR3: TGTGCCAGCAGTCCTTGGAACACCGGGGAGCTGTTTTTT.

The chain joins TRBV7-9 to TRBJ2-3; 12 bases fit TRBD2. Germline V gene sequence: CDR1 SEHNR, CDR2 FQNEAQ (reference sequence). The CDR3 has 15 residues. V was pared by 3 bases and J by 6 bases, with 4 bases of the junction left unmatched. DNA of the CDR3: TGTGCCAGCAGCTTCGGACTAGCGGGGTTGGATACGCAGTATTTT. This sequence encodes CASSFGLAGLDTQYF.

The rearrangement joins TRBV7-2 to TRBJ2-7; 9 bases match TRBD1. CDR3 length equals 16 residues. The trim removed 5 bases at V and 7 bases at J, leaving 15 bases unmatched. Germline values: CDR1 SGHTA, CDR2 FQGNSA. This CDR3 reads CASSPLGTGRVGEQYF. The CDR3 DNA reads as TGTGCCAGCAGCCCTCTAGGGACAGGGAGAGTTGGAGAGCAGTACTTC.

The J gene is TRBJ2-3, the V gene TRBV2, with D hard to call. The CDR3 covers 13 residues. Per germline, CDR1 SNHLY and CDR2 FYNNEI. V was clipped by 6 bases and J by 2 bases, with 9 bases between them. CDR3 residues: CASSPLITDTQYF. CDR3 sequence (DNA): TGTGCCAGCAGCCCCCTAATCACAGATACGCAGTATTTT. Complete variable domain (other parts from reference TRBV2 and TRBJ2-3): EPEVTQTPSHQVTQMGQEVILRCVPISNHLYFYWYRQILGQKVEFLVSFYNNEISEKSEIFDDQFSVERPDGSNFTLKIRSTKLEDSAMYFCASSPLITDTQYFGPGTRLTVL.

The chain links TRBV10-2 to TRBJ2-2; weak D call: TRBD2 (7 bases). In germline, CDR1 is WSHSY, CDR2 SAAADI. This CDR3 contains 15 residues. The V gene lost 5 bases and the J gene lost 5 bases, with 15 bases spanning the gap. CDR3 residues: CASSPPGGQTGELFF. In nucleotides, the CDR3 is TGCGCCAGCAGTCCCCCGGGGGGCCAGACCGGGGAGCTGTTTTTT.

This clone came up once. The CDR3 protein is CASSATSTSDTQYF. In DNA, the CDR3 is TGTGCCAGCAGCGCCACTAGCACCTCAGATACGCAGTATTTT. This rearrangement joins TRBV9 to TRBJ2-3, with TRBD2 as a possible D gene (6 bases). The ends were cut back, 3 bases at V and 4 bases at J, with 12 bases in the middle. The CDR3 contains 14 residues. CDR1 is SGDLS, CDR2 YYNGEE, per germline.

This clone has a handful of counts. This rearrangement joins TRBV5-4 to TRBJ1-1; D gene unclear. CDR3 length equals 18 residues. Germline V CDR1 and CDR2: SGHNT, YYREEE (reference sequence). Between the trimmed V and J ends, which lost 0 bases and 0 bases, there was a span of 18 bases. CDR3 loop: CASSLVGGRPSLNTEAFF. As DNA, the CDR3 is TGTGCCAGCAGCTTGGTGGGCGGGCGACCAAGTCTGAACACTGAAGCTTTCTTT. Variable domain in full (rest from reference TRBV5-4 and TRBJ1-1): ETGVTQSPTHLIKTRGQQVTLRCSSQSGHNTVSWYQQALGQGPQFIFQYYREEENGRGNFPPRFSGLQFPNYSSELNVNALELDDSALYLCASSLVGGRPSLNTEAFFGQGTRLTVV.